This TCR beta chain was observed in a study of cytomegalovirus exposure and HLA in healthy donors. Study-level results: The finding came from a later analysis; first-cohort TCR clusters tended to co-occur in the 110 or so validation repertoires. Researchers catalogued approximately 170 TCR beta chains as cytomegalovirus-associated.

The CDR3 has 14 amino acids. CDR1 and CDR2 from the germline V gene are MNHNS and SASEGT. The trim removed 7 bases at V and 1 base at J, leaving 3 bases unmatched. Points on this clone: The target antigen is unknown.

The assay was immunoSEQ multiplex PCR, and TCRdb's table has in-frame clones only and misses some. The sample holds under 85,000 clones; approximately 95% are singletons and the top ten take over 2%. Among the roughly 110 subjects of the validation cohort, separate from the approximately 670-subject first cohort, were the donors. The chain recombines TRBV6-1 with TRBJ2-2; 7 bases are a match to TRBD1. Sequencing was carried out using PBMCs. The clonotype was recovered from a woman between 18 and 29 years old in good health and CMV-seronegative. CDR3 sequence (DNA): TGTGCCAGCATCCGGACAGGGAACACCGGGGAGCTGTTTTTT. This encodes CASIRTGNTGELFF.